This T cell receptor beta chain emerged from a study of T cells in tumors after PD-1 blockade. Study outcomes and limitations: About 41% of tumor TCR clonotypes were also found in blood.

Sequenced by immunoSEQ multiplex PCR; TCRdb stores in-frame clones only, minus some. The repertoire holds around 25,000 clones, about 82% seen once, with around 10% in the top ten. The germline gives CDR1 MNHNS, CDR2 SASEGT. CDR3 size: 15 residues. Trimming shortened V by 1 base and J by 7 bases, and 14 bases separated the two germline ends. In regard to this clone: The target antigen is unknown.

The rearrangement uses TRBV6-1 and TRBJ1-5; D is uncertain. The receptor's source is a human donor with basal cell carcinoma. The sequences come from PBMCs, collected after anti-PD-1 treatment. This chain's CDR3 is CASSEGRSAYQPQHF. The CDR3 nucleotides read TGTGCCAGCAGTGAAGGACGGAGCGCCTACCAGCCCCAGCATTTT.